The 19 T cell receptor beta chains listed next were all sequenced from one sample in a study of response to subunit inactivated influenza vaccine. TCRdb ran MiXCR on the RT-PCR reads and lists one entry per CDR3 protein. The table includes around 500,000 distinct CDR3 sequences, around 9.9% detected once. Material: PBMCs from blood, obtained 40 to 50 days after vaccination. These receptors were taken from a man aged 45-65 years who received an inactivated influenza vaccine.

In its sample, this clonotype was seen many times. V usage is TRBV6-6 and J usage is TRBJ1-1, with unresolved D. Germline values: CDR1 MNHNY, CDR2 SVGAGI (reference sequence). CDR3 length equals 13 residues. The V and J ends lost 0 bases and 5 bases respectively, with 7 bases between them. CDR3: CASSYSLETEAFF. In DNA, the CDR3 is TGTGCCAGCAGTTACTCGTTGGAAACTGAAGCTTTCTTT.

CDR3 residues: CASSPGGGGQETQYF. CDR3 bases: TGTGCCAGCAGCCCTGGAGGGGGCGGCCAAGAGACCCAGTACTTC. This chain connects TRBV3-1 to TRBJ2-5; D might be TRBD1 (7 bases). There are 15 residues in the CDR3. The ends were cut back, 4 bases at V and 1 base at J, with 13 bases in the middle. CDR1 is LGHDT, CDR2 YNNKEL, per germline (reference sequence).

V usage is TRBV29-1 and J usage is TRBJ2-7, with D uncertain. Between the trimmed V and J ends, which lost 6 bases and 0 bases, there was a span of 12 bases. Germline V gene sequence: CDR1 SQVTM, CDR2 ANQGSEA. This CDR3 has 13 amino acids. This chain's CDR3 is CSVVFRYSYEQYF. In DNA form, the CDR3 reads TGCAGCGTCGTTTTTAGGTACTCCTACGAGCAGTACTTC.

This clonotype was seen only a few times. The chain joins TRBV29-1 to TRBJ2-3; D perhaps matches TRBD1 (5 bases). Trimming left V 8 bases short and J 6 bases short, with 18 bases between. The CDR3 spans 13 residues. The germline V gene has CDR1 SQVTM and CDR2 ANQGSEA. The CDR3 reads CSSNLGASDTQYF. In DNA form, the CDR3 reads TGCAGCTCCAATCTAGGGGCAAGTGATACGCAGTATTTT.

The chain uses TRBV7-2 and TRBJ2-3; weak D call: TRBD2 (7 bases). V dropped 8 bases and J dropped 5 bases, with 17 bases sitting between them. Germline CDR1 is SGHTA and CDR2 is FQGNSA. CDR3 length: 14 residues. The DNA of the CDR3 is TGTGCCAGCGGTCAAAGGGGGGGAAGAGATACGCAGTATTTT. As protein: CASGQRGGRDTQYF.

The sample holds a few counts of this clonotype. Written as DNA, the CDR3 is TGTGCCAGCAGCTTAGGCACTAACCGCGGGGAGCTGTTTTTT. This sequence encodes CASSLGTNRGELFF. The chain carries TRBV7-2 and TRBJ2-2; D is unresolved. The CDR3 contains 14 residues. Per the germline V gene, CDR1 is SGHTA and CDR2 is FQGNSA. Deletions cut 1 base from V and 7 bases from J, with 10 bases between.

This clonotype was counted only a few times. The rearrangement joins TRBV11-2 to TRBJ1-2, with TRBD1 matching 10 bases. V gave up 4 bases and J gave up 2 bases; unmatched junction bases: 4. Germline assignment: CDR1 SGHAT and CDR2 FQNNGV. The CDR3 extends over 15 amino acids. The DNA for the CDR3 is TGTGCCAGCAGCTCCCCGGGACAGGGGAACTATGGCTACACCTTC. Protein sequence: CASSSPGQGNYGYTF.

The chain links TRBV28 to TRBJ2-1, with TRBD2 as a possible D gene (6 bases). With 6 bases removed from V and 5 bases from J, the gap between germline ends came to 17 bases. Germline V gene lookup returns CDR1 MDHEN and CDR2 SYDVKM. The CDR3 sequence is 15 residues long. DNA for the CDR3: TGTGCCAGCAGAATTGGAGGGATCCCCAACAATGAGCAGTTCTTC. Protein product: CASRIGGIPNNEQFF.

This clonotype was detected a few times. The chain joins TRBV7-8 to TRBJ2-3; D is tentatively TRBD1 or TRBD2 (5 bases each). The CDR3 contains 16 residues. The germline V and J ends were trimmed by 7 bases and 2 bases, with 19 bases remaining between them. Per the germline V gene, CDR1 is SGHVS and CDR2 is FQNEAQ. In DNA, the CDR3 is TGTGCCAGCAACAACATGTGGGGGAAAAACACAGATACGCAGTATTTT. Protein product: CASNNMWGKNTDTQYF.

The sample holds a few counts of this clonotype. The genes are TRBV29-1 and TRBJ2-1; 9 positions agree with TRBD2. In germline, CDR1 is SQVTM, CDR2 ANQGSEA. J was trimmed by 7 bases and V by 3 bases; bases with no gene match: 7. The CDR3 loop spans 14 amino acids. CDR3 nucleotides: TGCAGCGTTGAGTTAGCGGGAGAGGAGAATGAGCAGTTCTTC. Encoded protein: CSVELAGEENEQFF.

This clonotype occurred a few times. This sequence joins TRBV9 and TRBJ2-7; 8 bases map to TRBD1. V dropped 4 bases and J dropped 7; count of bases not matched to a gene: 4. CDR1 and CDR2 (germline): SGDLS, YYNGEE. The CDR3 covers 12 residues. CDR3 nucleotides: TGTGCCAGCAGCCGACAGGGGTGGGAGCAGTACTTC. Its protein is CASSRQGWEQYF. Combining the CDR3 with reference TRBV9 and TRBJ2-7 gives the whole variable domain DSGVTQTPKHLITATGQRVTLRCSPRSGDLSVYWYQQSLDQGLQFLIQYYNGEERAKGNILERFSAQQFPDLHSELNLSSLELGDSALYFCASSRQGWEQYFGPGTRLTVT.

This clonotype occurred many times. The rearrangement links TRBV4-2 to TRBJ2-5; D gene ambiguous. The CDR3 runs to 17 residues. Trimming left V 2 bases short and J 2 bases short, with 18 bases between. Germline loops: CDR1 LGHNA, CDR2 YNFKEQ. The CDR3 nucleotides read TGTGCCAGCAGCCAACTTCTGTTAGGGCAGGAGCAAGAGACCCAGTACTTC. It yields the protein CASSQLLLGQEQETQYF.

This chain links TRBV7-8 with TRBJ2-7; 7 bases are shared with TRBD2. J was trimmed by 2 bases and V by 0 bases; bases with no gene match: 4. This CDR3 comprises 15 residues. Germline assignment: CDR1 SGHVS and CDR2 FQNEAQ. CDR3 in amino acids: CASSLAAGETYEQYF. CDR3 DNA sequence: TGTGCCAGCAGCTTAGCGGCGGGAGAAACCTACGAGCAGTACTTC.

The chain has TRBV3-1 and TRBJ1-5; D is unclear. Germline V lookup: CDR1 LGHDT, CDR2 YNNKEL (reference sequence). V was shortened by 5 bases and J by 5 bases, with 13 bases between the two germline ends. The CDR3 runs to 14 residues. The CDR3 DNA is TGTGCCAGCAGCTTAGCCCAAAGGGATCAGCCCCAGCATTTT. Translation: CASSLAQRDQPQHF. The whole variable domain, remainder taken from reference TRBV3-1 and TRBJ1-5, is DTAVSQTPKYLVTQMGNDKSIKCEQNLGHDTMYWYKQDSKKFLKIMFSYNNKELIINETVPNRFSPKSPDKAHLNLHINSLELGDSAVYFCASSLAQRDQPQHFGDGTRLSIL.

The chain joins TRBV11-2 to TRBJ2-2; TRBD1 agrees at 9 bases. This CDR3 is 14 amino acids long. Looked up from germline, CDR1 is SGHAT and CDR2 is FQNNGV. J gave up 4 bases and V 8 bases, and 5 bases lay outside the gene matches. CDR3 sequence (DNA): TGTGCCAGCTCGGGGACAGGGACCACCGGGGAGCTGTTTTTT. It specifies CASSGTGTTGELFF.

This clonotype was seen a few times. The chain uses TRBV18 and TRBJ1-1; 7 bases are shared with TRBD1. The V segment lost 0 bases and the J segment 1 base; nucleotides outside the gene matches: 11. CDR3 length: 18 residues. Germline values: CDR1 KGHSH, CDR2 LQKENI. CDR3 loop: CASSPPNIYGTENTEAFF. In DNA, the CDR3 is TGTGCCAGCTCACCACCTAATATCTACGGGACAGAGAACACTGAAGCTTTCTTT.

This clonotype has at least ten counts. The CDR3 DNA reads as TGTGCCACCAGCAGAGAACTGACAGAGACCCAGTACTTC. This translates into CATSRELTETQYF. This chain joins TRBV15 and TRBJ2-5; D uncertain. Germline lookup yields CDR1 LNHNV and CDR2 YYDKDF (reference sequence). V lost 0 bases to trimming and J lost 4 bases, with 6 bases between them. The CDR3 totals 13 residues.

In its sample, this clonotype was seen many times. This sequence joins TRBV4-3 and TRBJ2-3; 14 positions agree with TRBD2. This CDR3 has 19 amino acids. Germline V gene lookup returns CDR1 LGHNA and CDR2 YSLEER. V lost 2 bases to trimming and J lost 6 bases; unmatched junction nucleotides: 13. As DNA, the CDR3 is TGCGCCAGCAGCCAATCTCCATCCGGGACTAGCGGGAGTAGGGATACGCAGTATTTT. Its translation is CASSQSPSGTSGSRDTQYF.

The chain links TRBV20-1 to TRBJ1-2; maybe TRBD1 (5 bases). In germline, CDR1 is DFQATT, CDR2 SNEGSKA (reference sequence). V lost 8 bases, J lost 8 bases, and 24 bases lay in between. The CDR3 length is 14 residues. CDR3 sequence (DNA): TGCAGTCCCCTCCCCGGGGGGAGATCTTCCGGCTACACCTTC. It yields the protein CSPLPGGRSSGYTF.